The rows below give T cell receptor beta chains drawn from one sample of a study of blood T cells in healthy people across ages. Each CDR3 protein gets one entry after TCRdb re-called the 5' RACE reads with MiXCR. There are 750,000 to 950,000 distinct CDR3 sequences in the sample; approximately 53% occur only once, and under 50% lies in the top ten. Input material: blood. Receptors were obtained from a man aged 80 or over in good health. The CDR3 runs from the conserved cysteine through the conserved F or W. The D gene is left open where the match is weak. Rows give clone size only sometimes, using once, few, many, or a class for an expanded clone.

d_call j_call v_call clone_size cdr3_aa cdr3_nt
NA TRBJ2-2 TRBV3-1 NA CASSQGGRKTGELFF TGTGCCAGCAGCCAAGGGGGAAGAAAGACCGGGGAGCTGTTTTTT
NA TRBJ2-3 TRBV10-3 few CATMGETDTQYF TGTGCCACTATGGGGGAAACAGATACGCAGTATTTT
NA TRBJ2-7 TRBV28 NA CASSGPKNYEQYF TGTGCCAGCAGCGGGCCTAAAAACTACGAGCAGTACTTC
NA TRBJ2-4 TRBV7-4 few CASTYPRAYRNIQYF TGTGCCAGCACTTACCCACGAGCATATCGAAACATTCAGTACTTC
TRBD2 TRBJ2-7 TRBV29-1 NA CSARAGAYEQYF TGCAGCGCCCGGGCGGGGGCCTACGAGCAGTACTTC
NA TRBJ1-2 TRBV11-2 NA CARSLALPDENYGYTF TGTGCCCGCAGCTTAGCCCTCCCGGACGAAAACTATGGCTACACCTTC
NA TRBJ1-5 TRBV20-1 NA CSGKAGGRGNQPQHF TGCAGTGGTAAAGCTGGGGGAAGGGGCAATCAGCCCCAGCATTTT
TRBD1 TRBJ2-7 TRBV5-1 NA CASSLEGTGSVEQYF TGCGCCAGCAGCTTGGAAGGGACAGGGAGTGTAGAGCAGTACTTC
NA TRBJ2-7 TRBV4-1 few CASSQVSSDSSYEQYF TGCGCCAGCAGCCAAGTCTCTAGCGACAGCTCCTACGAGCAGTACTTC
TRBD2 TRBJ2-7 TRBV20-1 NA CSARERIRTSGNYYEQYF TGCAGTGCTAGAGAACGGATTAGGACTAGCGGAAACTATTACGAGCAGTACTTC
NA TRBJ1-1 TRBV21-1 NA CASSSRTGSGAGLLVAEAFF TGTGCCAGCAGCAGCCGGACAGGGTCGGGGGCGGGGCTCCTCGTCGCTGAAGCTTTCTTT
NA TRBJ1-5 TRBV12-3/TRBV12-4 NA CASSPGRYQPQHF TGTGCCAGCAGTCCCGGCCGCTATCAGCCCCAGCATTTT
NA TRBJ1-1 TRBV9 NA CASSLRTPFGEAFF TGTGCCAGCAGCCTCCGGACGCCCTTTGGTGAAGCTTTCTTT
NA TRBJ2-1 TRBV4-2 NA CASSQDAGSSYNEQFF TGTGCCAGCAGCCAAGATGCAGGGAGCTCCTACAATGAGCAGTTCTTC
TRBD2 TRBJ2-7 TRBV27 NA CASTGLAGGWDNEQYF TGTGCCAGCACCGGACTAGCGGGAGGGTGGGACAATGAGCAGTACTTC
NA TRBJ2-5 TRBV29-1 NA CSVEAALQETQYF TGCAGCGTTGAAGCGGCCCTTCAAGAGACCCAGTACTTC
TRBD1 TRBJ2-7 TRBV5-1 few CASSTPGTGVYEQYF TGCGCCAGCAGCACCCCCGGGACAGGAGTATACGAGCAGTACTTC
TRBD2 TRBJ2-1 TRBV12-3/TRBV12-4 NA CASSAGLAGGRATYNEQFF TGTGCCAGCAGTGCGGGACTAGCGGGAGGAAGGGCCACCTACAATGAGCAGTTCTTC
TRBD2 TRBJ2-1 TRBV6-2/TRBV6-3 NA CASKGTSGSVDEQFF TGTGCCAGCAAGGGCACTAGCGGGAGCGTGGATGAGCAGTTCTTC
NA TRBJ2-7 TRBV5-1 once CASSPGDATYEQYF TGCGCCAGCAGCCCGGGGGACGCGACCTACGAGCAGTACTTC
TRBD2 TRBJ2-5 TRBV7-9 NA CASSSPAGRQETQYF TGTGCCAGCAGCTCCCCAGCGGGAAGACAAGAGACCCAGTACTTC
TRBD2 TRBJ2-1 TRBV5-1 NA CASSSVAGNEQFF TGCGCCAGCAGCTCGGTAGCGGGTAATGAGCAGTTCTTC
NA TRBJ2-7 TRBV15 once CATSRVLGVLRDEQYF TGTGCCACCAGCAGAGTCCTCGGGGTCCTACGGGACGAGCAGTACTTC
NA TRBJ1-1 TRBV10-1 many CASSRDVAAEAFF TGCGCCAGCAGCCGGGACGTAGCTGCTGAAGCTTTCTTT
NA TRBJ2-4 TRBV2 NA CASSEIAPLAKNIQYF TGTGCCAGCAGTGAAATCGCTCCTCTAGCCAAAAACATTCAGTACTTC
NA TRBJ2-7 TRBV5-1 NA CTSSRDNTYEQYF TGCACCAGCAGCCGGGACAACACCTACGAGCAGTACTTC
NA TRBJ2-7 TRBV28 NA CASSVRQGRREQYF TGTGCCAGCAGTGTGCGGCAGGGGAGACGCGAGCAGTACTTC
NA TRBJ2-3 TRBV20-1 NA CSADRAPTDTQYF TGCAGTGCTGATCGAGCCCCCACAGATACGCAGTATTTT
NA TRBJ2-3 TRBV28 few CASSYDLAAPRYF TGTGCCAGCAGCTACGACTTAGCGGCCCCGAGGTATTTT
NA TRBJ2-4 TRBV5-1 NA CASSITRAGAKNIQYF TGCGCCAGCAGCATCACCCGTGCGGGAGCCAAAAACATTCAGTACTTC
TRBD2 TRBJ2-7 TRBV5-4 NA CASSPPGLASYNEQYF TGTGCCAGCAGCCCCCCGGGACTAGCCTCCTACAATGAGCAGTACTTC
TRBD2 TRBJ2-7 TRBV20-1 few CSARDQAGVRGEQYF TGCAGTGCTAGAGATCAAGCGGGAGTACGTGGAGAGCAGTACTTC
NA TRBJ2-7 TRBV29-1 few CSVAHREHEQYF TGCAGCGTTGCACACAGGGAACACGAGCAGTACTTC
TRBD1 TRBJ1-2 TRBV29-1 few CSVDLQGADGYTF TGCAGCGTTGATCTGCAGGGGGCTGATGGCTACACCTTC
TRBD1 TRBJ2-7 TRBV2 NA CAGFQGAGSYEQYF TGTGCCGGCTTTCAGGGGGCGGGATCCTACGAGCAGTACTTC
TRBD2 TRBJ2-3 TRBV3-1 many CASSPPRSGRTSTDTQYF TGTGCCAGCAGCCCACCCCGGAGCGGGAGGACGAGCACAGATACGCAGTATTTT
NA TRBJ1-2 TRBV12-3/TRBV12-4 NA CASSQSGEVGYTF TGTGCCAGCAGTCAGTCGGGAGAGGTTGGCTACACCTTC
NA TRBJ2-7 TRBV7-3 NA CASSPGPTYEQYF TGTGCCAGCAGCCCCGGGCCTACCTACGAGCAGTACTTC
NA TRBJ1-1 TRBV20-1 NA CSASPGNTEAFF TGCAGTGCTAGCCCGGGGAACACTGAAGCTTTCTTT
NA TRBJ1-4 TRBV29-1 NA CSGGEAAEKLFF TGCAGCGGTGGGGAGGCTGCTGAAAAACTGTTTTTT
NA TRBJ2-7 TRBV6-5 NA CASSKDFGAGLEQYF TGTGCCAGCAGTAAAGACTTCGGTGCGGGTCTCGAGCAGTACTTC
TRBD2 TRBJ2-3 TRBV6-1 NA CASSERGGLGRYAYF TGTGCCAGCAGTGAAAGGGGAGGGTTAGGCAGATACGCGTATTTT
NA TRBJ2-7 TRBV5-1 NA CASSLVGDASYNEQYF TGCGCCAGCAGCTTGGTAGGGGACGCCTCCTACAATGAGCAGTACTTC
TRBD1 TRBJ2-7 TRBV18 NA CASSSTGTGVGSYEQYF TGTGCCAGCTCATCGACCGGGACAGGGGTAGGGTCCTACGAGCAGTACTTC
NA TRBJ1-2 TRBV5-6 few CASSLGRFGYGYTF TGTGCCAGCAGCTTGGGTCGATTCGGGTATGGCTACACCTTC
TRBD1 TRBJ2-3 TRBV27 NA CATEDRTRCDAYF TGTGCCACGGAGGACAGGACCCGCTGTGACGCGTATTTT
NA TRBJ2-7 TRBV4-1 NA CASSRYDPTEQYF TGCGCCAGCAGCCGCTATGACCCTACGGAGCAGTACTTC
TRBD1 TRBJ2-7 TRBV5-1 NA CASSRGQGAVEQYF TGCGCCAGCAGCCGAGGACAGGGGGCCGTCGAGCAGTACTTC
TRBD2 TRBJ2-7 TRBV12-3/TRBV12-4 NA CTSSLLLAGGVSYEQYF TGTACCAGCAGTTTATTGCTAGCGGGAGGGGTCTCCTACGAGCAGTACTTC
TRBD2 TRBJ2-1 TRBV11-1 many CASSFGAGGSHRSSNEQFF TGTGCCAGCAGCTTCGGGGCGGGGGGCTCCCACCGGAGCAGCAATGAGCAGTTCTTC
NA TRBJ2-1 TRBV9 NA CASSVAPWEEQFF TGTGCCAGCAGCGTAGCCCCCTGGGAAGAGCAGTTCTTC
TRBD1 TRBJ1-5 TRBV20-1 NA CSVSRGTGGNQPQHF TGCAGTGTATCCCGAGGGACAGGGGGAAATCAGCCCCAGCATTTT
TRBD2 TRBJ2-1 TRBV20-1 few CSARAPGLAGVSNEQFF TGCAGTGCTAGGGCCCCCGGGCTAGCGGGAGTCAGCAATGAGCAGTTCTTC
NA TRBJ2-1 TRBV6-5 few CASSPRWGYNEQFF TGTGCCAGCAGCCCCCGCTGGGGGTACAATGAGCAGTTCTTC
TRBD1 TRBJ2-1 TRBV5-5 NA CASYRTGANNEQFF TGTGCCAGCTACAGGACAGGGGCCAACAATGAGCAGTTCTTC